Listed below are T cell receptor beta chains from one sample, sequenced in a study of blood T cell repertoires in COVID-19. Clones were sequenced by immunoSEQ multiplex PCR, and TCRdb holds only the in-frame ones, with some missing. The sample shows 150,000 to 200,000 clones, roughly 76% of them seen only once. Source material: peripheral blood. These receptors all come from a woman older than 75 with COVID-19, enrolled during active disease. The CDR3 runs from the conserved cysteine through the conserved F or W.

>TRBJ1-3|TRBV7-9
CASSFTIQRGNTIYF
>TRBJ1-1|TRBV4-2
CASSIQTGNTEAFF
>TRBJ1-5|TRBV27
CASSLYPFLYNQPQHF
>TRBJ2-7|TRBV21-1
CASSIVKAYRTVMYEQYF
>TRBJ1-2|TRBV5-5
CASSLARTGGVPSGYTF
>TRBJ2-6|TRBV5-6
CASSPPGQGRKGGANVLTF
>TRBJ2-7|TRBV27
CASSLSPLAGAAYEQYF
>TRBJ1-3|TRBV11-2
CASSPTGPGNTIYF
>TRBJ2-1|TRBV27
CASSGLAGYPSSYNEQFF
>TRBJ2-7|TRBV7-8
CASSRRDTSYEQYF
>TRBJ2-3|TRBV20-1
CSASTGGYSGTQYF
>TRBJ1-1|TRBV15
CATSTYHRTEAFF
>TRBJ1-1|TRBV5-1
CASSLFFGDGTEAFF
>TRBJ1-1|TRBV7-2
CASSLVLDGKAFF
>TRBJ2-7|TRBV30
CAWSEDRVREQYF
>TRBJ1-4|TRBV5-4
CASSLDRHEKLFF
>TRBJ2-5|TRBV5-4
CASSDRGGETQYF
>TRBJ1-1|TRBV10-3
CAISESTQGYTEAFF
>TRBJ2-1|TRBV28
CASSLWISGRGNEQFF
>TRBJ1-1|TRBV7-8
CASSSGSQGVWNTEAFF
>TRBJ2-5|TRBV14
CASSQASLSGTQYF
>TRBJ1-1|TRBV4-1
CASSRWRGNEAFF
>TRBJ2-3|TRBV10-3
CAISSTSGRGTDTQYF
>TRBJ1-2|TRBV7-3
CASSPAPGDGYTF
>TRBJ2-3|TRBV5-4
CASSPDAGSTDTQYF
>TRBJ1-6|TRBV7-9
CASSLDPAASPLHF
>TRBJ1-2|TRBV28
CASSLYAGGQGRVQTF
>TRBJ1-4|TRBV28
CASSPTGAREKLFF
>TRBJ2-2|TRBV5-1
CASSLVSGAIGELFF
>TRBJ1-1|TRBV7-9
CASSISNTEAFF
>TRBJ2-2|TRBV25-1
CASSEYYPGELFF
>TRBJ1-6|TRBV19
CASSTVSGVSPLHF
>TRBJ2-1|TRBV2
CASTGELQGYNEQFF
>TRBJ1-2|TRBV6-2/TRBV6-3
CASSLQGGYGYTF
>TRBJ1-2|TRBV2
CASSVSSNYYYTF
>TRBJ2-3|TRBV5-6
CASSLGGLTDTQYF
>TRBJ2-1|TRBV15
CATSPDTTPSYNEQFF
>TRBJ2-7|TRBV27
CASSQGTGVYEQYF
>TRBJ1-6|TRBV19
CASSIVTGAQPLHF
>TRBJ2-2|TRBV7-8
CASSLYLAAGELFF
>TRBJ1-2|TRBV7-9
CASSFDRYYGYTF
>TRBJ1-6|TRBV6-2/TRBV6-3
CASSSLRGYNSPLHF
>TRBJ2-2|TRBV18
CASSPGPTGELFF
>TRBJ1-4|TRBV4-1
CASSQLQGASNEKLFF
>TRBJ2-7|TRBV11-2
CASSLASLAGGYEQYF
>TRBJ2-5|TRBV11-2
CASSLQGTETQYF
>TRBJ1-2|TRBV4-2
CASSQYQGPNYGYTF
>TRBJ1-3|TRBV18
CASSPPSGGYAGNTIYF
>TRBJ2-5|TRBV28
CASSFAASGRAGETQYF
>TRBJ2-3|TRBV11-2
CASSLGGGANTQYF